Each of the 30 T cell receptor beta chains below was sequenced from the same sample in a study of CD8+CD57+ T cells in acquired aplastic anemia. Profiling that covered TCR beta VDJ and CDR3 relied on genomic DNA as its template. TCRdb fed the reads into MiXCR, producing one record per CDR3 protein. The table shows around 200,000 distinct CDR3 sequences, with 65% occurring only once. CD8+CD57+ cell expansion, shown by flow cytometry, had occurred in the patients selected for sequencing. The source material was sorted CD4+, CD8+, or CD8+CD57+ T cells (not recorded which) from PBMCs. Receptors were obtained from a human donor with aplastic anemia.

CDR3: CASSSVPGLAINEQYF. DNA of the CDR3: TGTGCCAGCAGCTCTGTCCCGGGACTAGCTATCAACGAGCAGTACTTC. The V gene is TRBV7-3, the J gene TRBJ2-7; TRBD2 agrees at 9 bases. Germline values: CDR1 SGHTA, CDR2 FQGTGA. The V segment lost 4 bases and the J segment 5 bases; nucleotides outside the gene matches: 12. The CDR3 sequence is 16 residues long.

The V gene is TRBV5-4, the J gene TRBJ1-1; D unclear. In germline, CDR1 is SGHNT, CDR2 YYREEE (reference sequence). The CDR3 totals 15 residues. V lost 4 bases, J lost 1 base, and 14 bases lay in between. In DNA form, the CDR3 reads TGTGCCAGCAGCCCCCGCCTTTCCGGGAACACTGAAGCTTTCTTT. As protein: CASSPRLSGNTEAFF.

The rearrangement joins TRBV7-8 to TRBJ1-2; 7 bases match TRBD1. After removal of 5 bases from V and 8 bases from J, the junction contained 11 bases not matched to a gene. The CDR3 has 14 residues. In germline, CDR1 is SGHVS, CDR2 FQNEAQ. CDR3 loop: CASSRLQGMEGYTF. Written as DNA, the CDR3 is TGTGCCAGCAGCCGCTTACAGGGGATGGAAGGCTACACCTTC.

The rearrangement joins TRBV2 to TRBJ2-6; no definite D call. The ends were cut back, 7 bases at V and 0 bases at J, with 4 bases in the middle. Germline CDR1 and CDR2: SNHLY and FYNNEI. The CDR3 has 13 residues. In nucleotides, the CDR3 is TGTGCCAGCATATACTCTGGGGCCAACGTCCTGACTTTC. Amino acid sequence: CASIYSGANVLTF.

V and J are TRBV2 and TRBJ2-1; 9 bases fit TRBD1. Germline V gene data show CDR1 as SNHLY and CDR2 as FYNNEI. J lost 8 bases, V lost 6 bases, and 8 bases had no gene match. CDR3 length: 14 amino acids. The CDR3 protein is CASSHPGQGHEQFF. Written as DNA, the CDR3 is TGTGCCAGCAGCCACCCGGGACAGGGCCATGAGCAGTTCTTC.

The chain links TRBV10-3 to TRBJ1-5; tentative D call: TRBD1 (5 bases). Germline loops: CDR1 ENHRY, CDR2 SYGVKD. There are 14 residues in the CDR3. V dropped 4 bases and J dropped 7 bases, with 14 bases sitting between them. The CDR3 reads CAISGATRDQPQHF. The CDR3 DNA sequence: TGTGCCATCAGTGGGGCCACGCGGGACCAGCCCCAGCATTTT.

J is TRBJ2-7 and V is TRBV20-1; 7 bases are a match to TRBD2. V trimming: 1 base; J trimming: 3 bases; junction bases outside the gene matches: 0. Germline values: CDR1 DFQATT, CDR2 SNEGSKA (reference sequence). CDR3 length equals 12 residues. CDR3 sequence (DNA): TGCAGTGCTAGAGGCGGGAGCTACGAGCAGTACTTC. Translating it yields CSARGGSYEQYF.

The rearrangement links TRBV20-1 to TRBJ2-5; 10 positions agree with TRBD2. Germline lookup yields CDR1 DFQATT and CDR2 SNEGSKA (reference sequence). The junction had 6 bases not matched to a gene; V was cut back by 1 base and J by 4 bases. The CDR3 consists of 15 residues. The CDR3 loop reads CSARGPAGGPETQYF. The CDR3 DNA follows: TGCAGTGCTAGAGGGCCAGCGGGAGGGCCAGAGACCCAGTACTTC.

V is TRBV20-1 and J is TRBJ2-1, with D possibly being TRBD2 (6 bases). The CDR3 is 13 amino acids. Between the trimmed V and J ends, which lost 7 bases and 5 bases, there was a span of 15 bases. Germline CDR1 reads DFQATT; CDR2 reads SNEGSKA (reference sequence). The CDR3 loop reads CSGEASVHNEQFF. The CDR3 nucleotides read TGCAGTGGGGAGGCCAGTGTGCACAATGAGCAGTTCTTC.

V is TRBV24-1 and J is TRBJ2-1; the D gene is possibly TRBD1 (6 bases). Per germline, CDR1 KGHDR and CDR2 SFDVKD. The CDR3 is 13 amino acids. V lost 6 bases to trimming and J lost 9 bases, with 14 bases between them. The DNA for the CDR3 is TGTGCCACCAGTCGGGGACAAGGGACTGAGCAGTTCTTC. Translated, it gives CATSRGQGTEQFF.

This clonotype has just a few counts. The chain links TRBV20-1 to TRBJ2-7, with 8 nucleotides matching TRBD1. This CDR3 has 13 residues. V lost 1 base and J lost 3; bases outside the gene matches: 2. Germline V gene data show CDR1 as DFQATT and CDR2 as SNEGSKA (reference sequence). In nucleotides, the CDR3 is TGCAGTGCTAGAGGGGGACAGGACTACGAGCAGTACTTC. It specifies CSARGGQDYEQYF.

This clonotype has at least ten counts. The DNA for the CDR3 is TGTGCCAGCAGCCAAGAAGGGCGGGGGCGCTACGAGCAGTACTTC. This encodes CASSQEGRGRYEQYF. The V and J genes are TRBV3-1 and TRBJ2-7, with a possible D match to TRBD2 (7 bases). The V end lost 0 bases, the J end lost 3 bases, and 12 bases lay between the germline ends. CDR1 is LGHDT and CDR2 is YNNKEL in the germline V gene (reference sequence). The CDR3 is 15 amino acids.

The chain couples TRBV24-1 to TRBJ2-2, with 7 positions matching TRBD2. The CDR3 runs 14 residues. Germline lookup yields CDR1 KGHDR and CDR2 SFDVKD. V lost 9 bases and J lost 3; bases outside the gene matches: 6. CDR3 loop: CATRGGADTGELFF. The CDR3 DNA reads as TGTGCCACCCGCGGGGGAGCGGACACCGGGGAGCTGTTTTTT.

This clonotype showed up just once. The CDR3 sequence is CASSVGGPPVDTQYF. The DNA of the CDR3 is TGTGCCAGCAGCGTCGGGGGGCCTCCTGTGGATACGCAGTATTTT. The chain carries TRBV9 and TRBJ2-3, with TRBD2 as a possible D gene (7 bases). V lost 2 bases and J 6 bases, leaving 16 bases between the germline ends. The CDR3 spans 15 residues. The V gene's germline CDR1 is SGDLS and CDR2 YYNGEE.

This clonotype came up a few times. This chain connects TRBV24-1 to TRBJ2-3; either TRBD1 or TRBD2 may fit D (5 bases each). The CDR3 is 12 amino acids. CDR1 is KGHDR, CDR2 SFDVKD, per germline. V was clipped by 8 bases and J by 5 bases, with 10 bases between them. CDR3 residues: CATNGAGDTQYF. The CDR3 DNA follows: TGTGCCACCAACGGGGCAGGAGATACGCAGTATTTT.

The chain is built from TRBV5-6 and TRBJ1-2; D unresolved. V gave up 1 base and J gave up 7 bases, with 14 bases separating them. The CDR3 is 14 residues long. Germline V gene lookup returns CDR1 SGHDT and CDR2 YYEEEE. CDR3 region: CASSLPGGDGGYTF. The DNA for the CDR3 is TGTGCCAGCAGCTTGCCTGGTGGTGATGGTGGCTACACCTTC.

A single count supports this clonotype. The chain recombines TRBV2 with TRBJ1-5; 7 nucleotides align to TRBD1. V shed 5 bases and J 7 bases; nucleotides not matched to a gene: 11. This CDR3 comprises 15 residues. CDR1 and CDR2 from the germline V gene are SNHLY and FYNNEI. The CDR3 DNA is TGTGCCAGCAGTCCCATACAGGGGCCCGGGCAGCCCCAGCATTTT. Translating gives CASSPIQGPGQPQHF.

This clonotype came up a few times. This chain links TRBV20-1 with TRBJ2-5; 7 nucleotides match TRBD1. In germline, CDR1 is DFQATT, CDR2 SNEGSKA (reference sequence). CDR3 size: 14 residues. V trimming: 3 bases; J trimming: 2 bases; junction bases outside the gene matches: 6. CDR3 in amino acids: CSARTGQSQETQYF. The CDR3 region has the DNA TGCAGTGCTAGGACGGGACAGTCTCAAGAGACCCAGTACTTC.

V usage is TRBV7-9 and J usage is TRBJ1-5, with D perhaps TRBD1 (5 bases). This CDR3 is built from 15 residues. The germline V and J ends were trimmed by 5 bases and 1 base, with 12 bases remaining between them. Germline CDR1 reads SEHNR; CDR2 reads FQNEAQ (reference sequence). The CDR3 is CASSDHRDSNQPQHF. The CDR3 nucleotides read TGTGCCAGCAGCGACCACCGGGACAGCAATCAGCCCCAGCATTTT.

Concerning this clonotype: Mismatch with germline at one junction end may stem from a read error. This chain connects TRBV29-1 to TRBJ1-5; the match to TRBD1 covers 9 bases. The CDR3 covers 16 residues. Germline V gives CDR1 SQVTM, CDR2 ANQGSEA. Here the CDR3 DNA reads TGCAGCGTTGAAGACAACAGGGGGCTTATCAATGAGCCCCAGCATTTT. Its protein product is CSVEDNRGLINEPQHF.

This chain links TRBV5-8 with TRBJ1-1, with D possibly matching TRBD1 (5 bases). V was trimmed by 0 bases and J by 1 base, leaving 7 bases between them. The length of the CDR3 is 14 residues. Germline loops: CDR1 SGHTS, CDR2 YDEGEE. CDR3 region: CASSLVQGNTEAFF. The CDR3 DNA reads TGTGCCAGCAGCTTGGTGCAGGGGAACACTGAAGCTTTCTTT.

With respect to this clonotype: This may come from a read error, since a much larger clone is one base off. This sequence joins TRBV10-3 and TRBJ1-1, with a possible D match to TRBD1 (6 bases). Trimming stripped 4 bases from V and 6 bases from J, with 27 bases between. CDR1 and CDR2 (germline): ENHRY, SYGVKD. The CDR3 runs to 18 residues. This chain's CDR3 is CAISGVFQGMDFGAEAFF. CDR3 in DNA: TGTGCCATCAGTGGGGTCTTTCAGGGGATGGATTTTGGGGCTGAAGCTTTCTTT.

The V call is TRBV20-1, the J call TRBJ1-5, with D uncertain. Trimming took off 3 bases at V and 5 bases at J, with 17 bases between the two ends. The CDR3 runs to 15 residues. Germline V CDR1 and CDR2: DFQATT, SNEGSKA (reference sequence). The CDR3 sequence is CSARTSGRFDQPQHF. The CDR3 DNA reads TGCAGTGCTAGGACGTCGGGCCGATTCGATCAGCCCCAGCATTTT.

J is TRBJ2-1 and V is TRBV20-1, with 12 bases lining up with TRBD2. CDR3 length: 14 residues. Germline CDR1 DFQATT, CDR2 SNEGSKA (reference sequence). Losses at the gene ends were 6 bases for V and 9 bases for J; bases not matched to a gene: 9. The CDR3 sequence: CSAQLAGGISEQFF. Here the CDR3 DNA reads TGCAGTGCCCAACTAGCGGGGGGCATAAGTGAGCAGTTCTTC.

CDR3 in amino acids: CASSDALGTNEKLFF. The CDR3 DNA sequence: TGCGCCAGCAGCGACGCTCTTGGGACTAATGAAAAACTGTTTTTT. This chain joins TRBV5-1 and TRBJ1-4, with D hard to call. The germline CDR1 and CDR2 sequences are SGHRS and YFSETQ. The CDR3 spans 15 residues. Trimming removed 4 bases from V and 2 bases from J, with 12 bases in between.

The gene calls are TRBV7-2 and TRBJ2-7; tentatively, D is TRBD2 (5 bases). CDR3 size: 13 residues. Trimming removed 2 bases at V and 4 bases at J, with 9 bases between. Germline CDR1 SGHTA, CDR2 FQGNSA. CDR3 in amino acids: CASSLRRLYEQYF. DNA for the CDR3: TGTGCCAGCAGCTTAAGGAGGCTATACGAGCAGTACTTC.

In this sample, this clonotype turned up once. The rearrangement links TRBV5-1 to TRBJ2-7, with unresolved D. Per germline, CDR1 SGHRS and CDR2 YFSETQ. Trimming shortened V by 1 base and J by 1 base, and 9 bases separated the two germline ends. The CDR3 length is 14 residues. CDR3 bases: TGCGCCAGCAGCTTGAGAGGACCTTCCTACGAGCAGTACTTC. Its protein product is CASSLRGPSYEQYF.

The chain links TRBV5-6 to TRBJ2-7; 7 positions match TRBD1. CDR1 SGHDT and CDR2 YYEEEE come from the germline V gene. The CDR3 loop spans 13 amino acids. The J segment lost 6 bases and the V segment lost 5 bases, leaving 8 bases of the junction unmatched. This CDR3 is CASSWDRRLEQYF. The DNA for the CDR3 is TGTGCCAGCAGTTGGGACAGACGGCTCGAGCAGTACTTC.

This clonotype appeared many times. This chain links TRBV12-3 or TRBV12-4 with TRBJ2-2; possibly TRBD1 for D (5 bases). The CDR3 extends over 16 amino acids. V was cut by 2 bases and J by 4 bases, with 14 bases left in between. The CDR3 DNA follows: TGTGCCAGCAGTTTATATCAGGGCTTGGGCACCGGGGAGCTGTTTTTT. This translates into CASSLYQGLGTGELFF.

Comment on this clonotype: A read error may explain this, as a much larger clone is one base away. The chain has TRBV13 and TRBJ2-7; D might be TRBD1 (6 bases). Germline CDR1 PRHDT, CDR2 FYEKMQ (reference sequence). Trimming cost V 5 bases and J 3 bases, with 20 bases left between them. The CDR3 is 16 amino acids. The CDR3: CASSPPSMGAHYEQYF. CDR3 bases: TGTGCCAGCAGCCCACCTAGCATGGGGGCACACTACGAGCAGTACTTC.